These T cell receptor beta chains were read from a single sample in a study of shared clonotypes between healthy human individuals. TCRdb keeps only in-frame clones here, not all; method: immunoSEQ multiplex PCR. The sample lists approximately 500,000 clones, roughly 80% occurring once. The specimen sequenced was PBMCs. Receptor source: a woman between 40 and 55 years old in good health. Some clones in this sample may be carry-over from other donors' samples. Both conserved end residues are part of each CDR3. D genes are given only for firm matches. A row's size may be missing; if present it is once, few, many or a size class.

NA TRBJ2-7 TRBV5-4 15 NA TGTGCCAGCAGCTTGCCTGGGACAAGAAGGAACGAGCAGTACTTC CASSLPGTRRNEQYF
NA TRBJ2-5 TRBV5-4 14 NA TGTGCCAGCAGCTTGGGGGTCGGCCAAGAGACCCAGTACTTC CASSLGVGQETQYF
NA TRBJ1-3 TRBV5-1 14 NA TGCGCCAGCAGCTTGTGGGGATCTGGAAACACCATATATTTT CASSLWGSGNTIYF
NA TRBJ2-3 TRBV27 13 NA TGTGCCAGCAGTTTTGGCAGCACAGATACGCAGTATTTT CASSFGSTDTQYF
NA TRBJ2-1 TRBV5-6 14 once TGTGCCAGCACTAAACGGAGCGGGTACAATGAGCAGTTCTTC CASTKRSGYNEQFF
NA TRBJ1-2 TRBV28 15 NA TGTGCCAGCAGTATGACTATACGCCAGGACTATGGCTACACCTTC CASSMTIRQDYGYTF
TRBD2 TRBJ2-2 TRBV18 16 NA TGTGCCAGCTCATTAAGACTAGCGGGGGACACCGGGGAGCTGTTTTTT CASSLRLAGDTGELFF
NA TRBJ2-1 TRBV2 14 NA TGTGCCAGCAGTATGGCAGGGCCTTACAATGAGCAGTTCTTC CASSMAGPYNEQFF
NA TRBJ1-1 TRBV15 13 NA TGTGCCACCAGCAAACGGGGGCTGACTGAAGCTTTCTTT CATSKRGLTEAFF
NA TRBJ2-1 TRBV4-2 13 NA TGTGCCAGCAGCCCCCAGGGGCTAAACAGGCAGTTCTTC CASSPQGLNRQFF
NA TRBJ2-5 TRBV5-6 14 many TGTGCCAGCAGTGGGACGGCGGTTCAAGAGACCCAGTACTTC CASSGTAVQETQYF
TRBD2 TRBJ2-1 TRBV6-5 16 NA TGTGCCAGCAGTTACTCGGGGACTAGCGGGAGTTATGAGCAGTTCTTC CASSYSGTSGSYEQFF
TRBD2 TRBJ2-7 TRBV7-9 14 NA TGTGCCAGCAGCTTACGACTAGCGGGAGACGAGCAGTACTTC CASSLRLAGDEQYF